This T cell receptor (beta chain) is from a study of metastatic and nonmetastatic thyroid tumors. Turning to the study itself: For malignant and benign thyroid patients, tumor or nodule tissue and blood were the sources whose repertoires were compared.

Per the original data handling: The study's classifier, a distant-metastasis tool for papillary thyroid cancer, was built using CDR3 differences across clinicopathological groups. MiXCR was used by TCRdb to re-call the PCR reads. In this record, the V and J calls reflect TCRdb's handling and not the investigators' own analysis. The repertoire has some 13,000 clones, 10% to 15% of them found once; the top ten carry roughly 15%. Notes on the study in general: Across blood and tumor, TCR beta diversity in malignant thyroid tumors was reportedly significantly higher than in benign nodules.

This clone occurred many times. No antigen is known for it. Among the patients, none had received any treatment before thyroid surgery. V shed 2 bases and J shed 5 bases, with 12 bases lying between them. The CDR3 is made up of 13 amino acids. Germline-derived CDR1 and CDR2 are GTSNPN and SVGIG (reference sequence). The chain links TRBV30 to TRBJ1-1; D is perhaps TRBD1 (5 bases). The sequencing sample was made of blood. This TCR came from a female donor with papillary thyroid cancer or a benign thyroid nodule (not recorded which). Some clones in this sample may be carry-over from other donors' samples. In DNA, the CDR3 is TGTGCCTGGAGTATCGGGGGAGGGACTGAAGCTTTCTTT. Translating gives CAWSIGGGTEAFF.